Each of the 25 T cell receptor beta chains below was sequenced from the same sample in a study of cytomegalovirus exposure and HLA in healthy donors. PCR amplification relied on 60 Vbeta primers (plus 13 Jbeta primers). Clones were sequenced by immunoSEQ multiplex PCR, and TCRdb holds only the in-frame ones, with some missing. This table has tens of thousands of clones, under 85% appearing once. The sequenced sample consisted of PBMCs. The receptors originated from a man in his fifties or sixties in good health and CMV-seronegative.

This clone was counted only a few times. The sample holds other DNA sequences that translate to the same CDR3. The chain has TRBV6-6 and TRBJ2-3; 8 positions agree with TRBD1. CDR3 length: 15 residues. The V and J ends lost 0 bases and 5 bases, in that order; junction bases with no gene match: 4. Germline loops: CDR1 MNHNY, CDR2 SVGAGI (reference sequence). The CDR3 DNA sequence: TGTGCCAGCAGTTACTCAGGCAGGGGGCAAGATACGCAGTATTTT. The encoded protein is CASSYSGRGQDTQYF.

The rearrangement uses TRBV5-1 and TRBJ1-2, with 9 bases matching TRBD1. Germline lookup yields CDR1 SGHRS and CDR2 YFSETQ. The V and J ends lost 2 bases and 4 bases, in that order; junction bases with no gene match: 6. The CDR3 spans 15 residues. CDR3 sequence: CASSLGQGSSYGYTF. Here the CDR3 DNA reads TGCGCCAGCAGCTTAGGACAGGGGTCCAGCTATGGCTACACCTTC.

This clone is medium-sized by share. The V call is TRBV7-9, the J call TRBJ2-7; a weak D match, TRBD1 (5 bases). Germline CDR1 and CDR2: SEHNR and FQNEAQ (reference sequence). The CDR3 has 13 residues. The V and J ends lost 3 bases and 4 bases respectively, with 10 bases between them. The CDR3 reads CASSFPGHYEQYF. The CDR3 DNA reads as TGTGCCAGCAGCTTTCCAGGACATTACGAGCAGTACTTC.

The chain employs TRBV11-2 and TRBJ2-7; maybe TRBD2 (5 bases). The CDR3 sequence is 14 residues long. Trimming stripped 5 bases from V and 2 bases from J, with 13 bases between. CDR1 and CDR2 (germline): SGHAT, FQNNGV. CDR3 sequence reads: CASSRSGYPYEQYF. CDR3 nucleotides: TGTGCCAGCAGCCGGTCGGGGTATCCCTACGAGCAGTACTTC.

The V gene is TRBV19, the J gene TRBJ1-5; D unclear. V lost 5 bases, J lost 6 bases, and 17 bases lay in between. Per germline, CDR1 LNHDA and CDR2 SQIVND (reference sequence). The CDR3 is 15 residues long. This CDR3 reads CASSFPTSGGQPQHF. The CDR3 coding sequence is TGTGCCAGTAGTTTCCCGACATCGGGAGGTCAGCCCCAGCATTTT. Complete variable domain (other parts from reference TRBV19 and TRBJ1-5): DGGITQSPKYLFRKEGQNVTLSCEQNLNHDAMYWYRQDPGQGLRLIYYSQIVNDFQKGDIAEGYSVSREKKESFPLTVTSAQKNPTAFYLCASSFPTSGGQPQHFGDGTRLSIL.

Ten or more counts support this clone. J is TRBJ2-7 and V is TRBV27; weak D call: TRBD1 (7 bases). Trimming shortened V by 0 bases and J by 4 bases, and 13 bases separated the two germline ends. This CDR3 spans 15 amino acids. Germline values: CDR1 MNHEY, CDR2 SMNVEV (reference sequence). Here the CDR3 DNA reads TGTGCCAGCAGTTTATCGACCCAGGGGGGTTACGAGCAGTACTTC. This codes for CASSLSTQGGYEQYF.

J is TRBJ2-1 and V is TRBV10-2, with TRBD1 identical over 12 bases. Germline loops: CDR1 WSHSY, CDR2 SAAADI. With V trimmed by 4 bases and J by 4 bases, 5 bases remained unmatched. The CDR3 has 16 amino acids. The CDR3 nucleotides are TGCGCCAGCAGTGGCCTGGGACAGGGGGCTTACAATGAGCAGTTCTTC. Its translation: CASSGLGQGAYNEQFF.

A single count supports this clone. This chain connects TRBV30 to TRBJ1-2; D unresolved. CDR3 length equals 13 residues. Germline V CDR1 and CDR2: GTSNPN, SVGIG (reference sequence). V was cut by 4 bases and J by 6 bases, with 15 bases left in between. CDR3 sequence (DNA): TGTGCCTGGATTTCGCTGCTGCGGGATGGCTACACCTTC. It translates to CAWISLLRDGYTF.

This clone was seen more than once but under ten times. CDR3 coding DNA: TGTGCCAGCAGCTTAGCGGGTACTAGCGGGGGGGTGGCTAGCACAGATACGCAGTATTTT. The encoded protein is CASSLAGTSGGVASTDTQYF. This sequence joins TRBV7-8 and TRBJ2-3; 13 nucleotides match TRBD2. In germline, CDR1 is SGHVS, CDR2 FQNEAQ. Unmatched junction bases numbered 9, after V lost 0 bases and J lost 0 bases. The CDR3 length is 20 residues.

In its sample, this clone was seen a few times. CDR3 residues: CASSYSGGGTEAFF. The CDR3 DNA is TGTGCCAGCAGTTACTCTGGGGGGGGTACTGAAGCTTTCTTT. The chain joins TRBV6-6 to TRBJ1-1, with D perhaps matching TRBD1 (5 bases). Trimming took 0 bases from V and 5 from J, leaving 10 bases between them. The germline V gene has CDR1 MNHNY and CDR2 SVGAGI (reference sequence). The CDR3 runs 14 residues.

The genes are TRBV4-2 and TRBJ2-3; D is possibly TRBD2 (6 bases). Germline CDR1 reads LGHNA; CDR2 reads YNFKEQ. The CDR3 is 16 residues long. Trimming left V 0 bases short and J 3 bases short, with 13 bases between. CDR3 in amino acids: CASSQEGGGGTDTQYF. In DNA form, the CDR3 reads TGTGCCAGCAGCCAAGAGGGGGGTGGGGGGACAGATACGCAGTATTTT.

The rearrangement joins TRBV6-1 to TRBJ1-5; 9 nucleotides align to TRBD1. The CDR3 consists of 14 residues. With 5 bases clipped from V and 8 bases from J, the junction kept 7 bases outside the gene matches. The V gene's germline CDR1 is MNHNS and CDR2 SASEGT. The CDR3 reads CASSQGRQGEPQHF. The CDR3 DNA sequence: TGTGCCAGCAGTCAGGGGAGACAGGGGGAGCCCCAGCATTTT.

CDR3 nucleotide sequence: TGTGCCAGCTCACCAATCCGTTCAACTAATGAAAAACTGTTTTTT. Translated: CASSPIRSTNEKLFF. V is TRBV18 and J is TRBJ1-4, with unresolved D. The CDR3 covers 15 residues. Germline CDR1 reads KGHSH; CDR2 reads LQKENI. The V gene lost 2 bases and the J gene lost 0 bases, with 7 bases spanning the gap.

The chain couples TRBV6-4 to TRBJ2-2; 7 bases match TRBD1. The junction had 3 bases not matched to a gene; V was cut back by 6 bases and J by 5 bases. CDR1 and CDR2 (germline): MRHNA, SNTAGT. CDR3 size: 13 residues. The CDR3 here is CASRPQGTGELFF. CDR3 bases: TGTGCCAGCAGACCACAGGGGACCGGGGAGCTGTTTTTT.

V usage is TRBV11-3 and J usage is TRBJ2-6; D is unclear. This CDR3 region has 14 residues. V gave up 3 bases and J gave up 1 base, with 4 bases separating them. Per germline, CDR1 SGHNT and CDR2 YENEEA. In nucleotides, the CDR3 is TGTGCCAGCAGCTTCGGTTCTGGGGCCAACGTCCTGACTTTC. Its protein is CASSFGSGANVLTF.

CDR3 amino acids: CASSVWGGRQPQHF. The CDR3 nucleotides read TGTGCCAGCAGCGTATGGGGGGGACGGCAGCCCCAGCATTTT. The chain uses TRBV9 and TRBJ1-5; D might be TRBD1 (5 bases). The CDR3 is 14 amino acids. Germline V lookup: CDR1 SGDLS, CDR2 YYNGEE. Trimming removed 1 base from V and 7 bases from J, with 12 bases in between.

The chain has TRBV10-2 and TRBJ2-6; TRBD1 might be the D (5 bases). Per the germline V gene, CDR1 is WSHSY and CDR2 is SAAADI. Between the trimmed V and J ends, which lost 7 bases and 4 bases, there was a span of 14 bases. This CDR3 is 15 amino acids long. The CDR3 sequence: CASKMQGSGANVLTF. Here the CDR3 DNA reads TGCGCCAGCAAGATGCAGGGTTCCGGGGCCAACGTCCTGACTTTC.

The chain links TRBV27 to TRBJ1-5; maybe TRBD1 (5 bases). Germline loops: CDR1 MNHEY, CDR2 SMNVEV (reference sequence). The CDR3 is 12 residues long. The ends were cut back, 2 bases at V and 7 bases at J, with 6 bases in the middle. CDR3 sequence: CASSLRGQPQHF. CDR3 DNA sequence: TGTGCCAGCAGTTTAAGGGGCCAGCCCCAGCATTTT.

V gene TRBV5-6 combines with J gene TRBJ1-1; D gene uncertain. CDR3 length equals 16 residues. V lost 1 base and J lost 6, with 19 bases in between. CDR1 is SGHDT, CDR2 YYEEEE, per germline. The CDR3: CASSLSSRTFISEAFF. CDR3 in DNA: TGTGCCAGCAGCTTGTCGAGCAGGACTTTTATTTCTGAAGCTTTCTTT. The full variable domain, its missing parts supplied by reference TRBV5-6 and TRBJ1-1, is DAGVTQSPTHLIKTRGQQVTLRCSPKSGHDTVSWYQQALGQGPQFIFQYYEEEERQRGNFPDRFSGHQFPNYSSELNVNALLLGDSALYLCASSLSSRTFISEAFFGQGTRLTVV.

The chain employs TRBV11-2 and TRBJ1-1; D gene unclear. The CDR3 spans 13 residues. V lost 4 bases to trimming and J lost 5 bases, with 11 bases between them. In germline, CDR1 is SGHAT, CDR2 FQNNGV. The CDR3 DNA sequence: TGTGCCAGCAGCTCCCAACAGAAAACTGAAGCTTTCTTT. Amino acid sequence: CASSSQQKTEAFF.

The chain carries TRBV5-1 and TRBJ2-3, with D possibly TRBD2 on 6 matching bases. The CDR3 sequence is 15 residues long. Trimming removed 4 bases at V and 5 bases at J, with 17 bases between. The germline V gene encodes CDR1 SGHRS and CDR2 YFSETQ. This chain's CDR3 is CASSPAGSHKDTQYF. CDR3 DNA: TGCGCCAGCAGCCCGGCGGGGAGTCACAAAGATACGCAGTATTTT.

This chain connects TRBV28 to TRBJ1-1; D is unclear. Germline assignment: CDR1 MDHEN and CDR2 SYDVKM. CDR3 length: 13 amino acids. V gave up 5 bases and J gave up 8 bases, with 15 bases separating them. This CDR3 reads CASSPHRGGEAFF. CDR3 coding DNA: TGTGCCAGCAGTCCCCACCGGGGAGGCGAAGCTTTCTTT.

This clone was counted between two and nine times. V and J are TRBV7-3 and TRBJ2-1; D may be TRBD1 (6 bases). The CDR3 covers 12 residues. Looked up from germline, CDR1 is SGHTA and CDR2 is FQGTGA. The V end lost 4 bases, the J end lost 10 bases, and 11 bases lay between the germline ends. CDR3 sequence reads: CASSSGTLEQFF. For the CDR3, the DNA is TGTGCCAGCAGCTCCGGGACACTAGAGCAGTTCTTC.

This clone was recorded a few times. The chain links TRBV5-1 to TRBJ2-7, with D perhaps matching TRBD2 (6 bases). CDR1 is SGHRS, CDR2 YFSETQ, per germline. The CDR3 extends over 13 amino acids. V dropped 4 bases and J dropped 5 bases, with 13 bases sitting between them. CDR3 bases: TGCGCCAGCAGCCAGGCGGGGCTGAACGAGCAGTACTTC. This codes for CASSQAGLNEQYF.

The chain employs TRBV6-6 and TRBJ1-1; 7 nucleotides align to TRBD1. Losses at the gene ends were 3 bases for V and 5 bases for J; bases not matched to a gene: 12. The CDR3 extends over 16 amino acids. Germline assignment: CDR1 MNHNY and CDR2 SVGAGI (reference sequence). The CDR3 DNA reads as TGTGCCAGCAGTTATCCGCGACAAGGGGGCGAAACTGAAGCTTTCTTT. It translates to CASSYPRQGGETEAFF.